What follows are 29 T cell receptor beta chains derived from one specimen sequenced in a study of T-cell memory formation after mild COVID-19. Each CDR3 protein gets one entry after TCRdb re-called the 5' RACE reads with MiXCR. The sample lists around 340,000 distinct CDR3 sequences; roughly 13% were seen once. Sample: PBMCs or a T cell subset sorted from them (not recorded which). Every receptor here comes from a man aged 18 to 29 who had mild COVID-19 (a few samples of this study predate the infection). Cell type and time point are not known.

The DNA for the CDR3 is TGTGCCAGCAGCTTTTCGAGGGGTACTTCATGGGATACGCAGTATTTT. Translating it yields CASSFSRGTSWDTQYF. The rearrangement uses TRBV7-9 and TRBJ2-3, with D perhaps being TRBD1 or TRBD2 (5 bases each). CDR3 length: 16 residues. Germline lookup yields CDR1 SEHNR and CDR2 FQNEAQ (reference sequence). The V and J ends lost 3 bases and 6 bases respectively, with 19 bases between them.

CDR3 sequence (DNA): TGTGCCAGCAGCCCTAGGGCCTCGAAAAGGTCCGATACGCAGTATTTT. It is translated as CASSPRASKRSDTQYF. V gene TRBV7-6 combines with J gene TRBJ2-3, with D uncertain. This CDR3 comprises 16 residues. V lost 5 bases and J lost 6, with 21 bases in between. CDR1 and CDR2 from the germline V gene are SGHVS and FNYEAQ.

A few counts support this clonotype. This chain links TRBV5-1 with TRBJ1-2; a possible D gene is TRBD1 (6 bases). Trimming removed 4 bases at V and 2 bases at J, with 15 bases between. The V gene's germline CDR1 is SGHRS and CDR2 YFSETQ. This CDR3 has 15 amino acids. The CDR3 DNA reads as TGCGCCAGCAGCGCCGTGTCCCAGGGGAACTATGGCTACACCTTC. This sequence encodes CASSAVSQGNYGYTF.

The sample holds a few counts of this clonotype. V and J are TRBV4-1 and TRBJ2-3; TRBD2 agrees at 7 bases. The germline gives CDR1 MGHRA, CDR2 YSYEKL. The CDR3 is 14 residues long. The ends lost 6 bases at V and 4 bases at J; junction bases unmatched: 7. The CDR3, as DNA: TGCGCCAGCAGTGGGAGGGATGGAGCAGATACGCAGTATTTT. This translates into CASSGRDGADTQYF.

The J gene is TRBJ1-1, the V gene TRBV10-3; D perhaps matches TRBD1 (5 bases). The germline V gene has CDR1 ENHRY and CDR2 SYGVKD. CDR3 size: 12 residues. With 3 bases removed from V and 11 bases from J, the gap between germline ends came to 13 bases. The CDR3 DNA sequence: TGTGCCATCAGTGACCCAGGGATGCTTGCTTTCTTT. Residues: CAISDPGMLAFF.

CDR3 in amino acids: CATTVGLAGGVDTQYF. The CDR3, as DNA: TGTGCCACCACGGTCGGACTAGCGGGAGGGGTAGATACGCAGTATTTT. The gene calls are TRBV10-3 and TRBJ2-3; 15 bases agree with TRBD2. Germline V gives CDR1 ENHRY, CDR2 SYGVKD. The CDR3 is 16 residues long. V was clipped by 10 bases and J by 5 bases; unmatched bases: 10.

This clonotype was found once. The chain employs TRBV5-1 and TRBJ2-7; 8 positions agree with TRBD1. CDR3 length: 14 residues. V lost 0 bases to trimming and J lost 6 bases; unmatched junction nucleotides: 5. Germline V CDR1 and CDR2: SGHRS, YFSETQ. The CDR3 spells CASSLGGQGGEQYV. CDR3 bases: TGCGCCAGCAGCTTGGGAGGACAGGGAGGCGAGCAGTACGTC.

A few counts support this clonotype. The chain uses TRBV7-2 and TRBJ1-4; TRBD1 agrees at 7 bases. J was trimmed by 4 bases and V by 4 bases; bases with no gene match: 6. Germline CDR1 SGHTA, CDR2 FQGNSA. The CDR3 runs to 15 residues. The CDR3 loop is CASSSPGQLNEKLFF. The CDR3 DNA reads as TGTGCCAGCAGCTCCCCGGGACAGCTTAATGAAAAACTGTTTTTT.

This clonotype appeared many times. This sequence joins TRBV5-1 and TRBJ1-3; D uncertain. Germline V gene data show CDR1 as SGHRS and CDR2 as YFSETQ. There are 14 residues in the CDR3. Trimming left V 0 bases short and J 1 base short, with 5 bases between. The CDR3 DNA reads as TGCGCCAGCAGCTTGGAAGGGTCTGGAAACACCATATATTTT. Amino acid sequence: CASSLEGSGNTIYF. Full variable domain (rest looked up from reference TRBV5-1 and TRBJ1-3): KAGVTQTPRYLIKTRGQQVTLSCSPISGHRSVSWYQQTPGQGLQFLFEYFSETQRNKGNFPGRFSGRQFSNSRSEMNVSTLELGDSALYLCASSLEGSGNTIYFGEGSWLTVV.

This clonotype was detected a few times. CDR3 nucleotides: TGTGCCAGCAGCCTCCAGTCCAACTATGGCTACACCTTC. The encoded protein is CASSLQSNYGYTF. The chain combines TRBV11-2 with TRBJ1-2, with D unclear. The CDR3 runs 13 residues. In germline, CDR1 is SGHAT, CDR2 FQNNGV. V was shortened by 5 bases and J by 2 bases, with 9 bases between the two germline ends. The full variable domain, its missing parts supplied by reference TRBV11-2 and TRBJ1-2, is EAGVAQSPRYKIIEKRQSVAFWCNPISGHATLYWYQQILGQGPKLLIQFQNNGVVDDSQLPKDRFSAERLKGVDSTLKIQPAKLEDSAVYLCASSLQSNYGYTFGSGTRLTVV.

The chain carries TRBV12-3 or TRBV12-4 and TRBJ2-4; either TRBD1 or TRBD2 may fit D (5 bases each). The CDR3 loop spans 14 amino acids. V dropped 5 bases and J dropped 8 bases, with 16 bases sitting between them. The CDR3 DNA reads TGTGCCAGCAGTAAGACCGTATTGGGGGACATTCAGTACTTC. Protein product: CASSKTVLGDIQYF.

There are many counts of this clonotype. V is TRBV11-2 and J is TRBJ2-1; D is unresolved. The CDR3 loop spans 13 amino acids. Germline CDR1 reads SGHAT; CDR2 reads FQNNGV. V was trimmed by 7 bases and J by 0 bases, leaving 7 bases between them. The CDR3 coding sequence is TGTGCCAGCAAGGCGAGCTCCTACAATGAGCAGTTCTTC. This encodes CASKASSYNEQFF.

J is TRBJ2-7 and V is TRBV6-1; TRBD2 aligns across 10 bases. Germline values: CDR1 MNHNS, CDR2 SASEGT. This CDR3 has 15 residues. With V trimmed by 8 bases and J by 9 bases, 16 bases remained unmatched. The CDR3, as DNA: TGTGCCAGCGAGGGCAGCGGGGGGGCCGGTATTTGGCAGTACGTC. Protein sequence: CASEGSGGAGIWQYV.

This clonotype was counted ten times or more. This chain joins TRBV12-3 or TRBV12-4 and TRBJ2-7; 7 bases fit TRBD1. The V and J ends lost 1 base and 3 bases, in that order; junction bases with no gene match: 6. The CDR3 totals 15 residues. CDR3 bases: TGTGCCAGCAGTTTAGACACGGGACAGAACTACGAGCAGTACTTC. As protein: CASSLDTGQNYEQYF.

The CDR3, as DNA: TGTGCCAGCAGCTTGTCGTCCAGCGTGAACACTGAAGCTTTCTTT. Its translation: CASSLSSSVNTEAFF. The chain uses TRBV7-2 and TRBJ1-1; D uncertain. The CDR3 sequence is 15 residues long. The V end was cut by 3 bases, the J end by 0 bases, with 11 bases between. Germline lookup yields CDR1 SGHTA and CDR2 FQGNSA.

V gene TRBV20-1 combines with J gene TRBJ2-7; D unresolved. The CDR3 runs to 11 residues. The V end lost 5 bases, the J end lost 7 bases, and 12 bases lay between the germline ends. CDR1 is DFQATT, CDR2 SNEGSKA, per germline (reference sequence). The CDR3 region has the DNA TGCAGTGCTTACCTTCGTGGGGAGCAGTACTTC. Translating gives CSAYLRGEQYF.

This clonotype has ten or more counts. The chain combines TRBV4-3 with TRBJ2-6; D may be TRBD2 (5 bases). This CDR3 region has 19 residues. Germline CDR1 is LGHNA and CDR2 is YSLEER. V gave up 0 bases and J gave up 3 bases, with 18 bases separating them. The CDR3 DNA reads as TGCGCCAGCAGCCAAGAGGTGGACGGAGGCCTAGGTGGGGCCAACGTCCTGACTTTC. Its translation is CASSQEVDGGLGGANVLTF.

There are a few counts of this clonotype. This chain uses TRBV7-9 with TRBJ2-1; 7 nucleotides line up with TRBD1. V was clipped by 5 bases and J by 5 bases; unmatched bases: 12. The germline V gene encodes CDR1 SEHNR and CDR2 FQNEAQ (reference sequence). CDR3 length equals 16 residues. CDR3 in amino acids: CASSEPGQVVNNEQFF. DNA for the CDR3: TGTGCCAGCAGCGAACCCGGACAGGTCGTGAACAATGAGCAGTTCTTC.

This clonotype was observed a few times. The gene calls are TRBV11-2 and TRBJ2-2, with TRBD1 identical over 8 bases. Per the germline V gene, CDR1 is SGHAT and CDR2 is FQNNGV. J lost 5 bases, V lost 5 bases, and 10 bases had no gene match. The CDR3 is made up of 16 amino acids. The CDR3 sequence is CASSVTQGARTGELFF. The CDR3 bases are TGTGCCAGCAGCGTCACGCAGGGGGCCAGGACCGGGGAGCTGTTTTTT.

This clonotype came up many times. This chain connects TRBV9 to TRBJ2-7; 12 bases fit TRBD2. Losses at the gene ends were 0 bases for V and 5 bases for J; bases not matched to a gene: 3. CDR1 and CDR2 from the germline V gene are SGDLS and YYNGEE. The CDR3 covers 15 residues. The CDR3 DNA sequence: TGTGCCAGCAGCGTAGCTAGCGGGGGGGCAAACGAGCAGTACGTC. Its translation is CASSVASGGANEQYV.

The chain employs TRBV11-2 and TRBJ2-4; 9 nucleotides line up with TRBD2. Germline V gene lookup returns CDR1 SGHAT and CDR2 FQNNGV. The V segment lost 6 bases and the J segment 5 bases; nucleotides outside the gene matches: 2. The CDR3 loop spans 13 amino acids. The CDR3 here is CASRGLAQNIQYF. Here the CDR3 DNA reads TGTGCCAGCAGAGGACTAGCGCAAAACATTCAGTACTTC.

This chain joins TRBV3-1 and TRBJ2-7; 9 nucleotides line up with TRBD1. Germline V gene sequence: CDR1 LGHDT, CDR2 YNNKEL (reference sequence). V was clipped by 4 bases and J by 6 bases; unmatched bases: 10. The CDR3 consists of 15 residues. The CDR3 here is CASSRDVDRGREQYF. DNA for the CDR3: TGTGCCAGCAGCCGCGACGTGGACAGGGGACGCGAGCAGTACTTC.

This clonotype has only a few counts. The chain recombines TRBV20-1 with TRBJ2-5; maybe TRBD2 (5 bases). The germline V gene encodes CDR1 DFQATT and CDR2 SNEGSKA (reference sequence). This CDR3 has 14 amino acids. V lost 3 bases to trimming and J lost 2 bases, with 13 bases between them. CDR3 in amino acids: CSASRTFEQETQYF. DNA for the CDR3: TGCAGTGCTAGCCGGACTTTTGAGCAAGAGACCCAGTACTTC.

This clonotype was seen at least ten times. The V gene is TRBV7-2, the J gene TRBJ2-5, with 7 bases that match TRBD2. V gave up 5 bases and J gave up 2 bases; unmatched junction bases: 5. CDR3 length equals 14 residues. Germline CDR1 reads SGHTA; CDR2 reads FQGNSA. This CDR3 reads CASSPGLVQETQYF. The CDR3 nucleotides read TGTGCCAGCAGCCCCGGACTAGTGCAAGAGACCCAGTACTTC.

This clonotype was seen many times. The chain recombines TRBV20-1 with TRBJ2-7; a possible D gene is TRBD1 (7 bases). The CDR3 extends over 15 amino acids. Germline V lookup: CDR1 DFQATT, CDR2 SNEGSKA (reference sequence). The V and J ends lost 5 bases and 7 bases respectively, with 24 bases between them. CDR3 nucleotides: TGCAGTGCTCGCTCTAGTCTAGGGGGCGCGGGGGAGCAGTACGTC. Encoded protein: CSARSSLGGAGEQYV.

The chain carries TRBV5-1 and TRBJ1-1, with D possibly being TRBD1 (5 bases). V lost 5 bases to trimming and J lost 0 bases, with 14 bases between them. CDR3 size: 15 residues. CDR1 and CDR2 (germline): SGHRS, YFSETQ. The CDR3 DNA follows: TGCGCCAGCAGGAATCAGGGTCGCCTGAACACTGAAGCTTTCTTT. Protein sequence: CASRNQGRLNTEAFF.

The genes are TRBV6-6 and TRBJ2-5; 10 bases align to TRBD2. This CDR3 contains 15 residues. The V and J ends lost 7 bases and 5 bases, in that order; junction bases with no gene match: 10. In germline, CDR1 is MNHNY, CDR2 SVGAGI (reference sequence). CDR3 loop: CASKGSGGVRETQYF. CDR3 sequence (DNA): TGTGCCAGCAAGGGAAGCGGGGGGGTCCGCGAGACCCAGTACTTC.

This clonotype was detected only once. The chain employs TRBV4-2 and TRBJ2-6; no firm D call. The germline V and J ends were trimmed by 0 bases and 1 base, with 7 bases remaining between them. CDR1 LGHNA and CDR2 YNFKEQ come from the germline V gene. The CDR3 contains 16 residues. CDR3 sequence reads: CASSQDLDSGANVLTF. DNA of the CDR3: TGTGCCAGCAGCCAAGATCTGGATTCTGGGGCCAACGTCCTGACTTTC.

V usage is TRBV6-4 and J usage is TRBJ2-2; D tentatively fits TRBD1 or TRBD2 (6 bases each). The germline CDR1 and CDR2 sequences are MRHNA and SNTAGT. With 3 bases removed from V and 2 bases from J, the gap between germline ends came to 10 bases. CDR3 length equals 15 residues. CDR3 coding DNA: TGTGCCAGCAGTGAGGGGGGACAAAACACCGGGGAGCTGTTTTTT. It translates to CASSEGGQNTGELFF.